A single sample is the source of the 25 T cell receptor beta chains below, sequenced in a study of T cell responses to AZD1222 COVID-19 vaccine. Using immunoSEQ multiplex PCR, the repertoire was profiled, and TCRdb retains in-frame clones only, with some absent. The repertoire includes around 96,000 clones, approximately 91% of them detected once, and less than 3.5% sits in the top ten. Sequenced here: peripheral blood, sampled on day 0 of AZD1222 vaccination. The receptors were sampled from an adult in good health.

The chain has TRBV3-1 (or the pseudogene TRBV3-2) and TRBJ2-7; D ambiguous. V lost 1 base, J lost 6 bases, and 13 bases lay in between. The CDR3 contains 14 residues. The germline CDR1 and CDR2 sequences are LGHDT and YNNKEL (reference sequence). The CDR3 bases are TGTGCCAGCAGCCAAGGCGTGACCGTAATCGAGCAGTACTTC. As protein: CASSQGVTVIEQYF.

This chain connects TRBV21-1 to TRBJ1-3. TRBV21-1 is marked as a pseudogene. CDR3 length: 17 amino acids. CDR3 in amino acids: CASSRRSSMGVGNTIYF. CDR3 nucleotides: TGTGCCAGCAGCAGACGTAGTTCTATGGGGGTGGGAAACACCATATATTTT.

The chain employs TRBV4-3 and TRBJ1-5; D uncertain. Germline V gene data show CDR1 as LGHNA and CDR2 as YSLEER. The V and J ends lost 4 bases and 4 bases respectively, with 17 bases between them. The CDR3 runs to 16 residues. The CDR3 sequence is CASSREYGSRNQPQHF. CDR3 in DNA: TGCGCCAGCAGCCGAGAATACGGGAGTCGGAATCAGCCCCAGCATTTT.

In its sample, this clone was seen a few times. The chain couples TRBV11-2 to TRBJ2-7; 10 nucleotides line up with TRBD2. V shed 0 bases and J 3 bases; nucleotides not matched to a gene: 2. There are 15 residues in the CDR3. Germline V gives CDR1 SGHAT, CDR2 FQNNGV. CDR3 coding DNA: TGTGCCAGCAGCTTAGAGGCTAGCGGGGGCTACGAGCAGTACTTC. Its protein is CASSLEASGGYEQYF.

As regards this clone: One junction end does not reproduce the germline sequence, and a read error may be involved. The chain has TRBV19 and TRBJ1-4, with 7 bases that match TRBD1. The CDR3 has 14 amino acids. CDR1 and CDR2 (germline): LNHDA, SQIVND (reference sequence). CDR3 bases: TGTGCCAGTAGGATAGGGGGCGCGTCCCGAAAACTGTTTTTT. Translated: CASRIGGASRKLFF.

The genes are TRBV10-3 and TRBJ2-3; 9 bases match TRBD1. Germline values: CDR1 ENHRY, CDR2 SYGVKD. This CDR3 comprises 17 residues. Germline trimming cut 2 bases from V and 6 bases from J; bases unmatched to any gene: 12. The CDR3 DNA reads TGTGCCATCAGTGAGCCGTCCGGACAGGGGCCCGCCGATACGCAGTATTTT. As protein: CAISEPSGQGPADTQYF.

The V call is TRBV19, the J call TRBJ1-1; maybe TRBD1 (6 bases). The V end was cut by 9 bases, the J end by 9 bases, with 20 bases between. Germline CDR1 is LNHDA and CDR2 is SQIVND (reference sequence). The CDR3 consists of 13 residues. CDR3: CASRRGAAEKAFF. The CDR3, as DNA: TGTGCCAGCCGTCGGGGGGCCGCCGAGAAAGCTTTCTTT.

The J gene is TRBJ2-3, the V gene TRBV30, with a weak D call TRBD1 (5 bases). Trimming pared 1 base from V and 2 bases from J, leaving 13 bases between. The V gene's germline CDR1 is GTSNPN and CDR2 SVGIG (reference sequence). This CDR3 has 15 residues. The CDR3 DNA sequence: TGTGCCTGGAGTGCGGGCAGGGTAGACACAGATACGCAGTATTTT. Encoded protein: CAWSAGRVDTDTQYF.

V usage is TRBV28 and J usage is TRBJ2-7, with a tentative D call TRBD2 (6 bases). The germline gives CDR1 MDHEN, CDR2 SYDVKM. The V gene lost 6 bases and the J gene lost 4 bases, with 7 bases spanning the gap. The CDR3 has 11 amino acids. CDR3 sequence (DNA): TGTGCCAGCAGGGAGGGTTACGAGCAGTACTTC. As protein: CASREGYEQYF. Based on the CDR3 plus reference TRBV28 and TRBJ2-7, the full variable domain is DVKVTQSSRYLVKRTGEKVFLECVQDMDHENMFWYRQDPGLGLRLIYFSYDVKMKEKGDIPEGYSVSREKKERFSLILESASTNQTSMYLCASREGYEQYFGPGTRLTVT.

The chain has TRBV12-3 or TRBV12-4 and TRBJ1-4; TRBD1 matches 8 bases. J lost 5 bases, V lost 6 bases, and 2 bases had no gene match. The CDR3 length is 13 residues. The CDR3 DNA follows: TGTGCCAGCAGACAGGGGGGGAATGAAAAACTGTTTTTT. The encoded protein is CASRQGGNEKLFF.

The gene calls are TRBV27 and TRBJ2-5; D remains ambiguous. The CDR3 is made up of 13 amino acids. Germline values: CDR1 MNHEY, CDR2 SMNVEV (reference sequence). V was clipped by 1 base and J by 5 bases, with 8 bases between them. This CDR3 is CASSLFGYETQYF. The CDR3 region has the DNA TGTGCCAGCAGTTTATTCGGGTACGAGACCCAGTACTTC.

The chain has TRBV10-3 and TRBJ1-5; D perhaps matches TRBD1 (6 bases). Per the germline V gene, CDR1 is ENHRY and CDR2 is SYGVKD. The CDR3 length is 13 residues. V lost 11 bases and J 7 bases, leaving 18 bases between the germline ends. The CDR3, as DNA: TGTGCCTCAACAACAGGGACGGGACAGCCCCAGCATTTT. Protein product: CASTTGTGQPQHF.

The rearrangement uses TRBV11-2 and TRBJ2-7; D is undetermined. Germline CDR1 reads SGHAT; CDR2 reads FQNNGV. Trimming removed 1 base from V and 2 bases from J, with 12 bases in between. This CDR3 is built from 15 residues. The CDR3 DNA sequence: TGTGCCAGCAGCTTAGGGATAGTGATGACCTACGAGCAGTACTTC. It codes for CASSLGIVMTYEQYF.

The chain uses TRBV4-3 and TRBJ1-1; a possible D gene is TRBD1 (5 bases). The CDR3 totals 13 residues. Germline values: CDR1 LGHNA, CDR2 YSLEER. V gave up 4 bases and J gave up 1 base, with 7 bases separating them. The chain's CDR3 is CASSPTGNTEAFF. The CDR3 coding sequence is TGCGCCAGCAGCCCTACAGGGAACACTGAAGCTTTCTTT.

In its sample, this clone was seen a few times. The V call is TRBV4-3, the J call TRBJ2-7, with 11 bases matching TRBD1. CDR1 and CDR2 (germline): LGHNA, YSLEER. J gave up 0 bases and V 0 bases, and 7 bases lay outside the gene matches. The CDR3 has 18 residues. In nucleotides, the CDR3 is TGCGCCAGCAGCCAAGATGTGGCAGGGACAGGGGGCTCCTACGAGCAGTACTTC. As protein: CASSQDVAGTGGSYEQYF.

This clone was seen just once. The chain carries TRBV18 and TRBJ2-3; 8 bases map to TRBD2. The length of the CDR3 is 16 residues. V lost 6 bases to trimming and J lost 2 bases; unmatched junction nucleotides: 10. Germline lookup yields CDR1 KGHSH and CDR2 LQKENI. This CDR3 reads CASSEIAGSPTDTQYF. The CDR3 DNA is TGTGCCAGCTCGGAAATAGCGGGGAGTCCCACAGATACGCAGTATTTT.

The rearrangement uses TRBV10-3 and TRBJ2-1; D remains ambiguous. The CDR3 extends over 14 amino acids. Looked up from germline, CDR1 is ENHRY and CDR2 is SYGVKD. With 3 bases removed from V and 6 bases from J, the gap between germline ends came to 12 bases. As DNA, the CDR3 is TGTGCCATCAGTGACCCCGACGGATTCAATGAGCAGTTCTTC. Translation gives CAISDPDGFNEQFF.

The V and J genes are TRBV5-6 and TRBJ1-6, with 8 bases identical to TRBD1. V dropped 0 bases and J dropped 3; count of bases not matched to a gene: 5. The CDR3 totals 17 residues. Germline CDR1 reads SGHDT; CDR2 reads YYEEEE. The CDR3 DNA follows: TGTGCCAGCAGCTTGGGGGGACAGGTTTACTATAATTCACCCCTCCACTTT. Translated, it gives CASSLGGQVYYNSPLHF.

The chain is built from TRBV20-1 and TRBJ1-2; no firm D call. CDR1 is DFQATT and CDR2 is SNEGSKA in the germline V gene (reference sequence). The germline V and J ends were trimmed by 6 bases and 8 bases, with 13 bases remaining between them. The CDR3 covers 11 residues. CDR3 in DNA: TGCAGTGCGTGGACGGTAGAGGGCTACACCTTC. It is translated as CSAWTVEGYTF.

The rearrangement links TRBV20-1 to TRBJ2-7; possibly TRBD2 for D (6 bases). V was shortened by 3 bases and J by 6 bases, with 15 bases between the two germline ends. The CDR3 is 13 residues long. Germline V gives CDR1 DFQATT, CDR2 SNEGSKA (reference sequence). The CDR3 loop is CSASGRGKGEQYF. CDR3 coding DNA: TGCAGTGCTAGTGGTCGGGGGAAAGGCGAGCAGTACTTC.

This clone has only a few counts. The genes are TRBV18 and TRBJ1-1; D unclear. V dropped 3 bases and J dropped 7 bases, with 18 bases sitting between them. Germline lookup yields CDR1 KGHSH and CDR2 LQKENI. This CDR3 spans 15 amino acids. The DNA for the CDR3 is TGTGCCAGCTCACCCTTCAGAGGCGACGGGAGTGAAGCTTTCTTT. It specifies CASSPFRGDGSEAFF. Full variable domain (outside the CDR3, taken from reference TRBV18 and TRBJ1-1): NAGVMQNPRHLVRRRGQEARLRCSPMKGHSHVYWYRQLPEEGLKFMVYLQKENIIDESGMPKERFSAEFPKEGPSILRIQQVVRGDSAAYFCASSPFRGDGSEAFFGQGTRLTVV.

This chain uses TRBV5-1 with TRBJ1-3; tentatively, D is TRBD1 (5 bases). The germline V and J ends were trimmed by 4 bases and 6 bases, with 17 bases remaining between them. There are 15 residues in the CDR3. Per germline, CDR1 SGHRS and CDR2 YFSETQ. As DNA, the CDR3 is TGCGCCAGCAGCCTGGGGCCAGGGATGGCAAACACCATATATTTT. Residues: CASSLGPGMANTIYF. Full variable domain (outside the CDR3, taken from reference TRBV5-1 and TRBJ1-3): KAGVTQTPRYLIKTRGQQVTLSCSPISGHRSVSWYQQTPGQGLQFLFEYFSETQRNKGNFPGRFSGRQFSNSRSEMNVSTLELGDSALYLCASSLGPGMANTIYFGEGSWLTVV.

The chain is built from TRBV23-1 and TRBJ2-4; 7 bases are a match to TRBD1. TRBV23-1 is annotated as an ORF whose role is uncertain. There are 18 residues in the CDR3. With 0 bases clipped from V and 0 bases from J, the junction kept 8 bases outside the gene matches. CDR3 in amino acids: CASSQSGTAVLAKNIQYF. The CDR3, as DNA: TGCGCCAGCAGTCAATCGGGGACAGCAGTTCTAGCCAAAAACATTCAGTACTTC.

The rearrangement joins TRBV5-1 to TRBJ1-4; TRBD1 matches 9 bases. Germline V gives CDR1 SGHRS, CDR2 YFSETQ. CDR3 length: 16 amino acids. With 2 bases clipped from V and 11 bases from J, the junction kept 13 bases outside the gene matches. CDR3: CASSLSVGQGIRKLFF. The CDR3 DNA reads TGCGCCAGCAGCTTATCCGTGGGACAGGGAATCAGGAAACTGTTTTTT.

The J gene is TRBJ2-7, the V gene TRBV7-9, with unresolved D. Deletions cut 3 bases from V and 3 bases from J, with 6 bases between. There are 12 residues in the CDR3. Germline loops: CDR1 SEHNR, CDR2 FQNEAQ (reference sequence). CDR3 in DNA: TGTGCCAGCAGCTTGCAGAGCTACGAGCAGTACTTC. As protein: CASSLQSYEQYF. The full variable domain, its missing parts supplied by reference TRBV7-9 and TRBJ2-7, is DTGVSQNPRHKITKRGQNVTFRCDPISEHNRLYWYRQTLGQGPEFLTYFQNEAQLEKSRLLSDRFSAERPKGSFSTLEIQRTEQGDSAMYLCASSLQSYEQYFGPGTRLTVT.